The following is a TCR beta chain sequence with its context. Its target is unknown. This sample stems from a study of T cell responses to AZD1222 COVID-19 vaccine. Study results and limitations: Just a handful of people given AZD1222 tested seropositive at baseline. Among the donors, most were white British and more were female, and clonal diversity was possibly underestimated. Reports indicate that nearly half of spike-specific TCRs are directed at unmutated variant regions.

The protocol was immunoSEQ multiplex PCR, while the TCRdb copy is restricted to in-frame clones and leaves out a portion. Of roughly 180,000 clones detected, 85% to 90% appear once; the ten largest clones hold 2.5% to 3%. The germline V gene has CDR1 MDHEN and CDR2 SYDVKM. V was pared by 5 bases and J by 8 bases, with 7 bases of the junction left unmatched. The CDR3 length is 13 residues. This TCR came from an adult in good health. V and J are TRBV28 and TRBJ1-2; 8 bases fit TRBD1. Sequencing was performed on peripheral blood, taken on day 0 of MenACWY control vaccination. Here the CDR3 reads CASSAGGVGGYTF. CDR3 in DNA: TGTGCCAGCAGTGCAGGGGGCGTAGGGGGCTACACCTTC.